These 10 T cell receptor beta chains were all obtained from the same sample, sequenced in a study of T cell changes during pregnancy in multiple sclerosis. Method: immunoSEQ multiplex PCR; TCRdb's copy keeps in-frame clones and lacks some. The profile shows around 39,000 clones, 80% to 95% of them singletons. The specimen was PBMCs (not recorded whether the cells were cultured). These receptors were taken from a female donor with multiple sclerosis, enrolled in a pregnancy study.

The gene calls are TRBV2 and TRBJ1-2; TRBD1 aligns across 10 bases. Per the germline V gene, CDR1 is SNHLY and CDR2 is FYNNEI. The CDR3 runs 14 residues. V lost 0 bases and J lost 6; bases outside the gene matches: 1. The chain's CDR3 is CASSEAGTGDGYTF. The CDR3 DNA follows: TGTGCCAGCAGTGAAGCGGGGACAGGGGATGGCTACACCTTC.

A single count supports this clone. The V call is TRBV28, the J call TRBJ2-3; D is unclear. Trimming pared 7 bases from V and 4 bases from J, leaving 12 bases between. In germline, CDR1 is MDHEN, CDR2 SYDVKM. This CDR3 is built from 13 residues. CDR3 coding DNA: TGTGCCAGCATCGCCCCTTTAGCAGATACGCAGTATTTT. It codes for CASIAPLADTQYF.

The chain recombines TRBV4-1 with TRBJ1-1; the D gene is possibly TRBD1 (5 bases). CDR1 is MGHRA and CDR2 is YSYEKL in the germline V gene. The V end was cut by 4 bases, the J end by 0 bases, with 18 bases between. CDR3 length: 17 residues. The CDR3 loop is CASSLHFSGVMNTEAFF. DNA of the CDR3: TGCGCCAGCAGCCTCCATTTTTCGGGGGTCATGAACACTGAAGCTTTCTTT.

This rearrangement joins TRBV2 to TRBJ1-1; D uncertain. The CDR3 is 13 amino acids. Trimming took 3 bases from V and 7 from J, leaving 12 bases between them. Germline V lookup: CDR1 SNHLY, CDR2 FYNNEI. The CDR3 DNA reads TGTGCCAGCAGTGAGGGCCCGTCTTATGAAGCTTTCTTT. It is translated as CASSEGPSYEAFF.

This rearrangement joins TRBV5-6 to TRBJ2-7, with 10 bases lining up with TRBD1. Germline V CDR1 and CDR2: SGHDT, YYEEEE. Unmatched junction bases numbered 4, after V lost 0 bases and J lost 1 base. The CDR3 has 16 residues. The CDR3 nucleotides read TGTGCCAGCAGCTTGGGGACAGGGGGTAGGTCCTACGAGCAGTACTTC. Residues: CASSLGTGGRSYEQYF. The full variable domain, rest sourced from reference TRBV5-6 and TRBJ2-7, is DAGVTQSPTHLIKTRGQQVTLRCSPKSGHDTVSWYQQALGQGPQFIFQYYEEEERQRGNFPDRFSGHQFPNYSSELNVNALLLGDSALYLCASSLGTGGRSYEQYFGPGTRLTVT.

V and J are TRBV19 and TRBJ2-7; no clear D gene. This CDR3 is 13 amino acids long. Deletions cut 5 bases from V and 7 bases from J, with 15 bases between. Germline V gene data show CDR1 as LNHDA and CDR2 as SQIVND (reference sequence). The CDR3 here is CASSLTRAGEQYF. DNA of the CDR3: TGTGCCAGTAGTCTCACGCGAGCAGGAGAGCAGTACTTC.

By its share, this clone is medium-sized (0.01 to 0.1%). V is TRBV4-2 and J is TRBJ2-1; D not certain. The CDR3 has 16 amino acids. Trimming stripped 4 bases from V and 5 bases from J, with 18 bases between. Germline CDR1 LGHNA, CDR2 YNFKEQ. DNA of the CDR3: TGTGCCAGCAGCCCAAAGCAGGAAGGGTGGAACAATGAGCAGTTCTTC. Protein sequence: CASSPKQEGWNNEQFF.

The CDR3: CAISETGARETQYF. CDR3 bases: TGTGCCATCAGTGAGACAGGGGCGCGGGAGACCCAGTACTTC. The rearrangement joins TRBV10-3 to TRBJ2-5; 7 bases align to TRBD1. V shed 2 bases, J shed 5 bases, and the junction held 5 bases outside the gene matches. Germline CDR1 ENHRY, CDR2 SYGVKD. This CDR3 is 14 amino acids long.

The gene calls are TRBV29-1 and TRBJ1-1, with TRBD1 as a possible D gene (5 bases). V gave up 0 bases and J gave up 8 bases, with 10 bases separating them. The CDR3 has 12 amino acids. Germline-derived CDR1 and CDR2 are SQVTM and ANQGSEA. CDR3 bases: TGCAGCGTTGAAGAGGTCGGGGGGGAAGCTTTCTTT. As protein: CSVEEVGGEAFF.

The chain couples TRBV9 to TRBJ1-3; D call uncertain. CDR1 is SGDLS, CDR2 YYNGEE, per germline. The CDR3 covers 16 residues. The V gene lost 2 bases and the J gene lost 0 bases, with 12 bases spanning the gap. This chain's CDR3 is CASSVGESSSGNTIYF. CDR3 coding DNA: TGTGCCAGCAGCGTGGGCGAAAGCTCCTCTGGAAACACCATATATTTT. Based on the CDR3 plus reference TRBV9 and TRBJ1-3, the full variable domain is DSGVTQTPKHLITATGQRVTLRCSPRSGDLSVYWYQQSLDQGLQFLIQYYNGEERAKGNILERFSAQQFPDLHSELNLSSLELGDSALYFCASSVGESSSGNTIYFGEGSWLTVV.